Listed here are 26 T cell receptor beta chains from one sample, sequenced in a study of blood T cell repertoires in COVID-19. Repertoires were generated with immunoSEQ multiplex PCR, while TCRdb's copy carries only in-frame clones and drops some. The data contain 200,000 to 250,000 clones, 80% to 85% of them singletons. The sequencing input was PBMCs or T cells enriched from blood (not recorded which). The receptor source for this set is a woman aged 40 to 50 who had recovered from COVID-19.

CDR3 DNA sequence: TGTGCCAGTAGTATCGGTCGGGGGATGAATAATTCACCCCTCCACTTT. Protein sequence: CASSIGRGMNNSPLHF. The V and J genes are TRBV19 and TRBJ1-6, with D perhaps TRBD1 (5 bases). The CDR3 has 16 residues. V was trimmed by 3 bases and J by 5 bases, leaving 14 bases between them. Germline V gene lookup returns CDR1 LNHDA and CDR2 SQIVND (reference sequence).

The chain recombines TRBV7-2 with TRBJ2-3; 11 bases match TRBD2. Germline V CDR1 and CDR2: SGHTA, FQGNSA. Trimming removed 4 bases from V and 2 bases from J; junction bases left unmatched: 5. The CDR3 extends over 16 amino acids. This CDR3 is CASSSEGLAVTDTQYF. The CDR3, as DNA: TGTGCCAGCAGCTCAGAGGGACTAGCGGTCACAGATACGCAGTATTTT. The full variable domain, with the rest looked up from reference TRBV7-2 and TRBJ2-3, is GAGVSQSPSNKVTEKGKDVELRCDPISGHTALYWYRQSLGQGLEFLIYFQGNSAPDKSGLPSDRFSAERTGGSVSTLTIQRTQQEDSAVYLCASSSEGLAVTDTQYFGPGTRLTVL.

This clone was counted a single time. The genes are TRBV30 and TRBJ1-1; 7 bases are a match to TRBD1. The CDR3 contains 12 residues. With V trimmed by 2 bases and J by 8 bases, 5 bases remained unmatched. CDR1 and CDR2 (germline): GTSNPN, SVGIG (reference sequence). The CDR3 DNA sequence: TGTGCCTGGAGTCGGGGACAGAGAGAAGCTTTCTTT. It specifies CAWSRGQREAFF. Together with reference TRBV30 and TRBJ1-1, the CDR3 gives the full variable domain: SQTIHQWPATLVQPVGSPLSLECTVEGTSNPNLYWYRQAAGRGLQLLFYSVGIGQISSEVPQNLSASRPQDRQFILSSKKLLLSDSGFYLCAWSRGQREAFFGQGTRLTVV.

The chain couples TRBV7-2 to TRBJ2-5, with 8 bases matching TRBD2. CDR1 and CDR2 from the germline V gene are SGHTA and FQGNSA. The CDR3 has 17 amino acids. The V segment lost 0 bases and the J segment 5 bases; nucleotides outside the gene matches: 11. CDR3 coding DNA: TGTGCCAGCAGCTTAGCGGAAGGGACTAGTATCGGGGAGACCCAGTACTTC. Encoded protein: CASSLAEGTSIGETQYF.

This clone has a count of ten or more. This chain links TRBV19 with TRBJ2-2, with 14 positions matching TRBD2. Germline V lookup: CDR1 LNHDA, CDR2 SQIVND (reference sequence). V was pared by 6 bases and J by 3 bases, with 9 bases of the junction left unmatched. CDR3 length equals 18 residues. The CDR3 region is CASRAHSGLAGDTGELFF. The DNA for the CDR3 is TGTGCCAGTAGAGCCCACTCGGGACTAGCGGGAGACACCGGGGAGCTGTTTTTT.

The CDR3 reads CAWERTGYPTGELFF. The DNA for the CDR3 is TGTGCCTGGGAAAGGACAGGGTACCCCACCGGGGAGCTGTTTTTT. The chain combines TRBV30 with TRBJ2-2, with 8 bases lining up with TRBD1. The CDR3 loop spans 15 amino acids. J was trimmed by 4 bases and V by 5 bases; bases with no gene match: 9. Germline assignment: CDR1 GTSNPN and CDR2 SVGIG (reference sequence).

The V gene is TRBV6-5, the J gene TRBJ2-1; TRBD2 matches 11 bases. Germline CDR1 is MNHEY and CDR2 is SVGAGI. The CDR3 length is 15 residues. V trimming: 6 bases; J trimming: 9 bases; junction bases outside the gene matches: 10. The CDR3 loop reads CASSPGSSGRPEQFF. CDR3 DNA: TGTGCCAGCAGCCCGGGTTCTAGCGGGAGGCCTGAGCAGTTCTTC.

The chain carries TRBV10-1 and TRBJ1-1; D not resolved. CDR1 is WNHNN and CDR2 is SYGVQD in the germline V gene (reference sequence). The V gene lost 2 bases and the J gene lost 2 bases, with 6 bases spanning the gap. The length of the CDR3 is 13 residues. This CDR3 reads CASSETGNTEAFF. The CDR3 nucleotides read TGCGCCAGCAGTGAGACGGGTAACACTGAAGCTTTCTTT.

The V and J genes are TRBV4-1 and TRBJ2-1, with D maybe TRBD1 (6 bases). The CDR3 runs 15 residues. The V gene's germline CDR1 is MGHRA and CDR2 YSYEKL. With 0 bases removed from V and 6 bases from J, the gap between germline ends came to 12 bases. CDR3 in amino acids: CASSQDRGFGNEQFF. Written as DNA, the CDR3 is TGCGCCAGCAGCCAAGACAGGGGATTTGGCAATGAGCAGTTCTTC.

The CDR3 sequence: CASSWDRDSYEQYF. In DNA form, the CDR3 reads TGTGCCAGCAGCTGGGACAGGGACTCCTACGAGCAGTACTTC. The V and J genes are TRBV5-4 and TRBJ2-7; 9 bases line up with TRBD1. Losses at the gene ends were 3 bases for V and 0 bases for J; bases not matched to a gene: 1. The CDR3 has 14 residues. Germline CDR1 is SGHNT and CDR2 is YYREEE (reference sequence).

This clone was counted only a few times. The chain joins TRBV4-1 to TRBJ2-1; weak D call: TRBD2 (6 bases). Germline V gives CDR1 MGHRA, CDR2 YSYEKL. The CDR3 runs to 12 residues. Between the trimmed V and J ends, which lost 4 bases and 6 bases, there was a span of 7 bases. CDR3 in amino acids: CASSRDFNEQFF. CDR3 bases: TGCGCCAGCAGCCGGGACTTCAATGAGCAGTTCTTC.

This chain joins TRBV3-1 (or the pseudogene TRBV3-2) and TRBJ2-5, with a weak D call TRBD1 (6 bases). The CDR3 spans 14 residues. Trimming took off 1 base at V and 5 bases at J, with 11 bases between the two ends. Germline assignment: CDR1 LGHDT and CDR2 YNNKEL (reference sequence). The CDR3 DNA reads as TGTGCCAGCAGCCAAGCGACAGGACGGGAGACCCAGTACTTC. Translating it yields CASSQATGRETQYF.

The CDR3, as DNA: TGTGCCAGCAGCGCGGGACCAAGGGATACGCAGTATTTT. It is translated as CASSAGPRDTQYF. The rearrangement uses TRBV5-4 and TRBJ2-3; TRBD2 is a possible D gene (6 bases). CDR3 length: 13 residues. Between the trimmed V and J ends, which lost 4 bases and 6 bases, there was a span of 12 bases. CDR1 and CDR2 from the germline V gene are SGHNT and YYREEE (reference sequence).

This clone was counted once. This chain uses TRBV11-3 with TRBJ1-3; D unresolved. CDR1 and CDR2 from the germline V gene are SGHNT and YENEEA. The CDR3 sequence is 15 residues long. Trimming pared 5 bases from V and 0 bases from J, leaving 11 bases between. The CDR3 coding sequence is TGTGCCAGCAGCCCCCGCCGGTCCTCTGGAAACACCATATATTTT. This codes for CASSPRRSSGNTIYF.

The J gene is TRBJ2-3, the V gene TRBV7-3, with a tentative D call TRBD1 (7 bases). The CDR3 totals 15 residues. Germline loops: CDR1 SGHTA, CDR2 FQGTGA. V gave up 4 bases and J gave up 4 bases, with 15 bases separating them. The CDR3 nucleotides read TGTGCCAGCAGCTGGGCCCAGGGGGAGGCAGATACGCAGTATTTT. The encoded protein is CASSWAQGEADTQYF. The whole variable domain, remainder taken from reference TRBV7-3 and TRBJ2-3, is GAGVSQTPSNKVTEKGKYVELRCDPISGHTALYWYRQSLGQGPEFLIYFQGTGAADDSGLPNDRFFAVRPEGSVSTLKIQRTERGDSAVYLCASSWAQGEADTQYFGPGTRLTVL.

This clone has just one count. V and J are TRBV7-3 and TRBJ2-3; D is perhaps TRBD2 (6 bases). The CDR3 loop spans 14 amino acids. CDR1 is SGHTA, CDR2 FQGTGA, per germline. Trimming pared 1 base from V and 5 bases from J, leaving 10 bases between. The CDR3 region is CASSLRASVDTQYF. DNA of the CDR3: TGTGCCAGCAGCTTAAGGGCTAGCGTAGATACGCAGTATTTT.

DNA for the CDR3: TGTGCCAGCAGCCCGAACCTTTCAGCGGGAGGAACAGATACGCAGTATTTT. Translation gives CASSPNLSAGGTDTQYF. The chain employs TRBV7-7 and TRBJ2-3; the match to TRBD2 covers 9 bases. This CDR3 is 17 amino acids long. CDR1 is SSHAT, CDR2 FNYEAQ, per germline (reference sequence). V was clipped by 5 bases and J by 3 bases; unmatched bases: 12.

V usage is TRBV18 and J usage is TRBJ1-1, with no clear D. The germline V gene encodes CDR1 KGHSH and CDR2 LQKENI. There are 15 residues in the CDR3. Trimming pared 6 bases from V and 1 base from J, leaving 15 bases between. In DNA form, the CDR3 reads TGTGCCAGCTCCCCTACCGACAAGCCGAACACTGAAGCTTTCTTT. Translating it yields CASSPTDKPNTEAFF.

The V gene is TRBV7-9, the J gene TRBJ1-2; 11 bases are a match to TRBD1. CDR1 and CDR2 from the germline V gene are SEHNR and FQNEAQ (reference sequence). The CDR3 has 15 residues. Trimming removed 2 bases from V and 4 bases from J; junction bases left unmatched: 3. Here the CDR3 DNA reads TGTGCCAGCAGCTTATGGGGACAGGGGGTCTATGGCTACACCTTC. As protein: CASSLWGQGVYGYTF.

The chain joins TRBV24-1 to TRBJ2-5, with 8 bases matching TRBD1. The CDR3 contains 14 residues. The junction had 3 bases not matched to a gene; V was cut back by 5 bases and J by 2 bases. Germline-derived CDR1 and CDR2 are KGHDR and SFDVKD. CDR3 DNA: TGTGCCACCAGTGGACAGGGGCTACAAGAGACCCAGTACTTC. Translated: CATSGQGLQETQYF.

The rearrangement uses TRBV7-9 and TRBJ1-1; D gene uncertain. The CDR3 loop spans 14 amino acids. The germline V and J ends were trimmed by 6 bases and 1 base, with 12 bases remaining between them. The V gene's germline CDR1 is SEHNR and CDR2 FQNEAQ (reference sequence). CDR3 region: CASRSSYRNTEAFF. The CDR3 DNA reads TGTGCCAGCAGATCCTCGTACAGGAACACTGAAGCTTTCTTT.

This sequence joins TRBV7-9 and TRBJ2-2; a weak D match, TRBD1 (6 bases). The CDR3 contains 15 residues. CDR1 is SEHNR and CDR2 is FQNEAQ in the germline V gene (reference sequence). Between the trimmed V and J ends, which lost 4 bases and 8 bases, there was a span of 17 bases. CDR3 bases: TGTGCCAGCAGCTCCACAGGGTCCGGCCCTGGGGAGCTGTTTTTT. It encodes CASSSTGSGPGELFF.

The chain combines TRBV7-2 with TRBJ1-5; TRBD1 agrees at 8 bases. The J segment lost 7 bases and the V segment lost 4 bases, leaving 6 bases of the junction unmatched. Germline assignment: CDR1 SGHTA and CDR2 FQGNSA. The CDR3 sequence is 14 residues long. The CDR3, as DNA: TGTGCCAGCAGCTCAGACAGGGGAGGCCAGCCCCAGCATTTT. Its protein is CASSSDRGGQPQHF.

The rearrangement joins TRBV5-4 to TRBJ1-2, with 7 positions matching TRBD1. The CDR3 is made up of 14 amino acids. The germline CDR1 and CDR2 sequences are SGHNT and YYREEE (reference sequence). V shed 4 bases and J 4 bases; nucleotides not matched to a gene: 7. The CDR3 loop is CASSPGTEPYGYTF. CDR3 DNA: TGTGCCAGCAGCCCCGGGACAGAGCCCTATGGCTACACCTTC.

The chain employs TRBV6-1 and TRBJ1-5; D unclear. Trimming took off 0 bases at V and 9 bases at J, with 12 bases between the two ends. Germline CDR1 is MNHNS and CDR2 is SASEGT. This CDR3 spans 14 amino acids. This chain's CDR3 is CASSEANSMRPQHF. DNA of the CDR3: TGTGCCAGCAGTGAAGCAAACAGCATGCGGCCCCAGCATTTT.

The chain uses TRBV29-1 and TRBJ2-7, with unresolved D. Germline CDR1 is SQVTM and CDR2 is ANQGSEA. V was shortened by 4 bases and J by 2 bases, with 9 bases between the two germline ends. The CDR3 extends over 12 amino acids. DNA of the CDR3: TGCAGCGTTGCTTTGGCAACCTACGAGCAGTACTTC. It encodes CSVALATYEQYF.